This TCR beta chain was documented in a study of shared clonotypes between healthy human individuals. The CDR3 sequence is 14 residues long. Germline V gene sequence: CDR1 KGHSH, CDR2 LQKENI. Trimming left V 3 bases short and J 1 base short, with 9 bases between. Profiled with immunoSEQ multiplex PCR; TCRdb holds only in-frame clones, not every one. The sample holds approximately 720,000 clones; about two thirds are singletons and the top ten take under 2%. Study observations and caveats: Clonotypes that were shared across a handful of donors made up about 4.5% of naive CD4 clonotypes.

Points on this clone: The antigen is unknown. The same CDR3 also results from other DNA sequences found in this sample.

Healthy and HIV-negative, the adult donors had no recent acute infections or vaccinations. Sequenced material: memory CD4+ T cells sorted from blood. Subset of the sample: CD45RA-negative fraction. The rearrangement joins TRBV18 to TRBJ1-1, with D perhaps TRBD1 (5 bases). The receptor comes from a woman aged 30 to 39 in good health. The CDR3 DNA is TGTGCCAGCTCACCCTCGACAGCGAACACTGAAGCTTTCTTT. This translates into CASSPSTANTEAFF.